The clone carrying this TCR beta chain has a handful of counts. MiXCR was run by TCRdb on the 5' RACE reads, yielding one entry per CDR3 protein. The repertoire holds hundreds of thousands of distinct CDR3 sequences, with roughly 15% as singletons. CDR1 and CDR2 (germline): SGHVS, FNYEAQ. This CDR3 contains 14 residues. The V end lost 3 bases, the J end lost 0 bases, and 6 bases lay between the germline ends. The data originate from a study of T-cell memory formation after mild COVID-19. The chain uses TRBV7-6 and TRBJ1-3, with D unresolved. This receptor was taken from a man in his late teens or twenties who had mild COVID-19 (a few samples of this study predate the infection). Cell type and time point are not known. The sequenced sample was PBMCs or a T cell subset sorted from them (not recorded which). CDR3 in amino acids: CASSFRDSGNTIYF. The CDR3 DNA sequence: TGTGCCAGCAGCTTTCGGGACTCTGGAAACACCATATATTTT.